This TCR beta chain was documented in a study of response to subunit inactivated influenza vaccine (dated 2018 in TCRdb). The study in broad terms: To follow how T cells responded to a trivalent subunit inactivated influenza vaccine, the researchers relied on deep quantitative profiling of the T cell receptor repertoire.

Libraries were constructed by RT-PCR. This sample was sequenced with an Illumina HiSeq 2500. Using fastp trimming at Q25 and MiXCR clonotype assembly, TCRdb reanalyzed the public sequencing data and kept in-frame beta chains. CDR3 protein sequences are deduplicated, and each keeps its most common genes and DNA. For this sample there are a few hundred thousand distinct CDR3 sequences; around a fifth appear just once. Roughly 10% of the sample belongs to the ten largest clones. This clonotype was observed a handful of times. No antigen is known for it. No base-level quality is on record; no much larger clone is a single base apart. V was cut back by 7 bases and J by 3 bases, leaving a gap of 14 bases between them. In the germline V gene, CDR1 corresponds to SGHRS and CDR2 to YFSETQ. Including the terminal cysteine and phenylalanine, the CDR3 comprises 14 residues. The read is trimmed to its CDR3 DNA, 42 bases read in frame from base 1.

What the study reported, not specific to this receptor: It was suggested by the authors that each seasonal influenza vaccination may recruit only a limited number of new T cells.

Recombination connected TRBV5-1 to TRBJ2-4, with a tentative D gene TRBD2 over 5 matching bases. The material was PBMCs from blood, obtained about 20 months after vaccination. The origin of this receptor is a man between 45 and 75 years old who received an inactivated influenza vaccine. Donor details come from another sample of the same person, matched by shared clones. The CDR3 sequence is CASSAMEVKNIQYF. The nucleotides read TGCGCCAGCTCCGCAATGGAGGTCAAAAACATTCAGTACTTC.